The subject of this entry is one T cell receptor (beta chain). What it binds is unknown. Using RNA transcripts, the TCR beta CDR3 regions were amplified. HTBI-primed first-round RT-PCR preceded second-round multiplex PCR. TCRdb itself ran the multiplex PCR reads through MiXCR, one entry per CDR3 protein. The sample has 200,000 to 250,000 distinct CDR3 sequences, 20% to 25% seen once. These data come from a study of Graves' ophthalmopathy and Graves' hyperthyroidism. Study-level background: The study drew peripheral blood at initial diagnosis, before any treatment.

Study-level results: The study's model predicted ophthalmopathy progression at about 68% sensitivity and 72% to 85% specificity.

The sequence came from a woman aged 45-59 years with Graves' ophthalmopathy. The sequenced sample consisted of peripheral blood.

CDR3: CASSLGLQGATYEQYF. The CDR3 region has the DNA TGTGCCAGCAGCTTGGGCTTACAGGGGGCCACCTACGAGCAGTACTTC. The chain carries TRBV5-5 and TRBJ2-7; 9 bases align to TRBD1. Germline loops: CDR1 SGHKS, CDR2 YYEKEE (reference sequence). This CDR3 spans 16 amino acids. With 0 bases clipped from V and 2 bases from J, the junction kept 6 bases outside the gene matches.